This T cell receptor (beta chain) derives from a study of T cells in Graves' hyperthyroidism and ophthalmopathy. Trimming took off 5 bases at V and 4 bases at J, with 18 bases between the two ends. Germline V lookup: CDR1 SGHTA, CDR2 FQGTGA. This CDR3 is built from 15 residues. From RNA transcripts, TCR beta CDR3 regions were amplified. A set of HTBI primers served as the primers for a first-round RT-PCR of the TCR CDR3. TCRdb reprocessed the multiplex PCR reads with MiXCR, giving one entry per CDR3 protein. Among 96,000 or so distinct CDR3 sequences listed, approximately 56% were seen once. The J gene is TRBJ2-7, the V gene TRBV7-3; a weak D match, TRBD2 (5 bases). Sequencing was carried out using blood. The TCR was taken from a woman aged 40 to 50 with Graves' hyperthyroidism. In DNA, the CDR3 is TGTGCCAGCAGCCCATTAAGAGGGCTGCAGTACGAGCAGTACTTC. This sequence encodes CASSPLRGLQYEQYF.